These 23 T cell receptor beta chains were sequenced from one sample in a study of early T cells in non-severe SARS-CoV-2 infection. TCRdb processed the 5' RACE reads anew with MiXCR; each CDR3 protein has one entry. This repertoire shows 55,000 to 70,000 distinct CDR3 sequences, 10% found once; its top ten account for roughly 8%. The sequenced sample was whole blood. These receptors all stem from an adult who was a healthcare worker with PCR-confirmed SARS-CoV-2 infection or an uninfected control (not recorded which).

This chain uses TRBV11-2 with TRBJ1-5; 8 bases line up with TRBD1. This CDR3 is built from 15 residues. Germline V gene data show CDR1 as SGHAT and CDR2 as FQNNGV. V lost 1 base and J lost 4; bases outside the gene matches: 3. CDR3: CASSLGTGGNQPQHF. The CDR3 bases are TGTGCCAGCAGCTTAGGAACAGGGGGGAATCAGCCCCAGCATTTT. Full variable domain (rest looked up from reference TRBV11-2 and TRBJ1-5): EAGVAQSPRYKIIEKRQSVAFWCNPISGHATLYWYQQILGQGPKLLIQFQNNGVVDDSQLPKDRFSAERLKGVDSTLKIQPAKLEDSAVYLCASSLGTGGNQPQHFGDGTRLSIL.

CDR3 sequence reads: CAWSDPVGSPLHF. The CDR3 bases are TGTGCCTGGAGTGACCCAGTAGGTTCACCCCTCCACTTT. The chain combines TRBV30 with TRBJ1-6, with D unclear. The germline gives CDR1 GTSNPN, CDR2 SVGIG (reference sequence). The CDR3 extends over 13 amino acids. The V gene lost 1 base and the J gene lost 9 bases, with 10 bases spanning the gap.

V is TRBV30 and J is TRBJ2-3; TRBD2 matches at 12 bases. V shed 5 bases and J 3 bases; nucleotides not matched to a gene: 3. Germline V gene lookup returns CDR1 GTSNPN and CDR2 SVGIG (reference sequence). The CDR3 is 14 amino acids. CDR3 loop: CAWVTSGRTDTQYF. As DNA, the CDR3 is TGTGCCTGGGTGACTAGCGGGAGAACAGATACGCAGTATTTT.

The chain is built from TRBV12-3 or TRBV12-4 and TRBJ1-2, with D perhaps TRBD1 (6 bases). Trimming took off 5 bases at V and 7 bases at J, with 14 bases between the two ends. The CDR3 loop spans 13 amino acids. CDR3 in DNA: TGTGCCAGCAGTCCACAGGGTTATACTGGCTACACCTTC. Translated, it gives CASSPQGYTGYTF.

This clonotype was detected only a few times. This chain connects TRBV3-1 to TRBJ2-3; 12 nucleotides align to TRBD2. This CDR3 is built from 16 residues. Germline CDR1 LGHDT, CDR2 YNNKEL (reference sequence). With 1 base clipped from V and 4 bases from J, the junction kept 3 bases outside the gene matches. The CDR3 DNA is TGTGCCAGCAGCCAAGCTAGCGGGAGGGGATCAGATACGCAGTATTTT. Protein sequence: CASSQASGRGSDTQYF.

This clonotype was seen a few times. This chain connects TRBV7-9 to TRBJ1-5, with D hard to call. Germline assignment: CDR1 SEHNR and CDR2 FQNEAQ (reference sequence). The CDR3 is 13 residues long. The V end lost 7 bases, the J end lost 4 bases, and 11 bases lay between the germline ends. The CDR3 reads CASTKQANQPQHF. DNA for the CDR3: TGTGCCAGCACGAAGCAGGCGAATCAGCCCCAGCATTTT.

Points on this clonotype: This clone may be a read error of a much larger clone one base away. This chain uses TRBV6-6 with TRBJ2-7, with D possibly being TRBD1 (5 bases). Germline values: CDR1 MNHNY, CDR2 SVGAGI (reference sequence). The CDR3 contains 14 residues. As DNA, the CDR3 is TGTGTCAGCAGTTCTCCAACAGGTTCCTACGAGCAGTACTTC. As protein: CVSSSPTGSYEQYF.

This clonotype is a singleton in its sample. The chain carries TRBV5-1 and TRBJ2-7; 14 nucleotides align to TRBD2. The CDR3 covers 15 residues. Losses at the gene ends were 4 bases for V and 5 bases for J; bases not matched to a gene: 5. CDR1 and CDR2 from the germline V gene are SGHRS and YFSETQ. Here the CDR3 DNA reads TGCGCCAGCAGCCGGACTAGCGGGAGGAGCCACGAGCAGTACTTC. Its translation: CASSRTSGRSHEQYF.

As for this clonotype: An end of the junction does not agree with germline; a read error may underlie this. V usage is TRBV11-1 and J usage is TRBJ1-1; D is uncertain. This CDR3 spans 13 amino acids. Germline values: CDR1 SGHAT, CDR2 FQDESV (reference sequence). The CDR3 bases are TGTGCCAGCAGCTTAGAAGTCACATCTGACGCTTTCTTT. It specifies CASSLEVTSDAFF.

As for this clonotype: A read error may explain this, as a much larger clone is one base away. The chain links TRBV5-4 to TRBJ2-1; possible D gene TRBD2, 5 bases. The CDR3 sequence is 12 residues long. Trimming shortened V by 7 bases and J by 10 bases, and 15 bases separated the two germline ends. Germline loops: CDR1 SGHNT, CDR2 YYREEE (reference sequence). The CDR3 sequence: CASRGLGKEQFF. The DNA of the CDR3 is TGTGCCAGCCGCGGGTTGGGCAAAGAGCAGTTCTTC. The complete variable domain, with remaining parts taken from reference TRBV5-4 and TRBJ2-1, reads ETGVTQSPTHLIKTRGQQVTLRCSSQSGHNTVSWYQQALGQGPQFIFQYYREEENGRGNFPPRFSGLQFPNYSSELNVNALELDDSALYLCASRGLGKEQFFGPGTRLTVL.

This chain links TRBV28 with TRBJ2-3; the D is unclear. Germline CDR1 is MDHEN and CDR2 is SYDVKM. V was cut by 4 bases and J by 4 bases, with 6 bases left in between. This CDR3 region has 12 residues. CDR3 in amino acids: CASSSYSDTQYF. In nucleotides, the CDR3 is TGTGCCAGCAGTTCTTATTCAGATACGCAGTATTTT.

This rearrangement joins TRBV6-1 to TRBJ1-5; the D is unclear. The CDR3 consists of 15 residues. Germline values: CDR1 MNHNS, CDR2 SASEGT. The ends were cut back, 5 bases at V and 5 bases at J, with 16 bases in the middle. The CDR3 sequence is CASSLPADSDQPQHF. CDR3 coding DNA: TGTGCCAGCAGTCTGCCAGCGGATTCAGATCAGCCCCAGCATTTT.

There are many counts of this clonotype. This sequence joins TRBV19 and TRBJ2-6, with D possibly matching TRBD1 (6 bases). Germline V CDR1 and CDR2: LNHDA, SQIVND (reference sequence). The CDR3 contains 15 residues. Deletions cut 7 bases from V and 2 bases from J, with 12 bases between. As DNA, the CDR3 is TGTGCCAGTAAACGGACAGCCCCTGGGGCCAACGTCCTGACTTTC. Protein product: CASKRTAPGANVLTF. The variable domain in full, completed from reference TRBV19 and TRBJ2-6, reads DGGITQSPKYLFRKEGQNVTLSCEQNLNHDAMYWYRQDPGQGLRLIYYSQIVNDFQKGDIAEGYSVSREKKESFPLTVTSAQKNPTAFYLCASKRTAPGANVLTFGAGSRLTVL.

This clonotype has more than one count but fewer than ten. The chain has TRBV6-5 and TRBJ2-7; no firm D call. Deletions cut 1 base from V and 5 bases from J, with 9 bases between. The CDR3 loop spans 13 amino acids. Germline V lookup: CDR1 MNHEY, CDR2 SVGAGI. The CDR3 DNA reads as TGTGCCAGCAGTTACTATAGATCCCACGAGCAGTACTTC. Its translation is CASSYYRSHEQYF.

Ten or more counts support this clonotype. The chain carries TRBV2 and TRBJ1-4; D perhaps matches TRBD1 (5 bases). Trimming stripped 0 bases from V and 8 bases from J, with 7 bases between. Germline CDR1 reads SNHLY; CDR2 reads FYNNEI. This CDR3 region has 13 residues. CDR3 nucleotides: TGTGCCAGCAGTGAAGCGGGGCGGGAAAAACTGTTTTTT. Translation gives CASSEAGREKLFF. The variable domain in full, with the rest retrieved from reference TRBV2 and TRBJ1-4, is EPEVTQTPSHQVTQMGQEVILRCVPISNHLYFYWYRQILGQKVEFLVSFYNNEISEKSEIFDDQFSVERPDGSNFTLKIRSTKLEDSAMYFCASSEAGREKLFFGSGTQLSVL.

This clonotype was picked up many times. The chain couples TRBV7-2 to TRBJ1-1, with 7 bases aligning to TRBD1. V lost 5 bases to trimming and J lost 4 bases; unmatched junction nucleotides: 7. Germline assignment: CDR1 SGHTA and CDR2 FQGNSA. This CDR3 comprises 14 residues. The DNA of the CDR3 is TGTGCCAGCAGCCTTCTGCCAGGGGGCACTGAAGCTTTCTTT. It codes for CASSLLPGGTEAFF.

This clonotype was detected once. This chain uses TRBV6-5 with TRBJ1-5, with D unresolved. The CDR3 length is 13 residues. Deletions cut 8 bases from V and 3 bases from J, with 11 bases between. Germline V gene data show CDR1 as MNHEY and CDR2 as SVGAGI. The DNA for the CDR3 is TGTGCCAGCTCCCGGAGCGACAATCAGCCCCAGCATTTT. Its protein product is CASSRSDNQPQHF.

This clonotype was detected many times. The CDR3: CASSQGSKTGELFF. In DNA form, the CDR3 reads TGTGCCAGCAGCCAAGGCAGCAAAACCGGGGAGCTGTTTTTT. This rearrangement joins TRBV4-2 to TRBJ2-2; D is unclear. Germline CDR1 is LGHNA and CDR2 is YNFKEQ. This CDR3 spans 14 amino acids. V lost 1 base, J lost 5 bases, and 8 bases lay in between.

A few counts support this clonotype. V and J are TRBV7-2 and TRBJ1-2, with 10 nucleotides matching TRBD1. Germline V CDR1 and CDR2: SGHTA, FQGNSA. The CDR3 contains 16 residues. With 0 bases clipped from V and 6 bases from J, the junction kept 7 bases outside the gene matches. The DNA for the CDR3 is TGTGCCAGCAGCTTAGCCCCGGGACAGGGGACGGATGGCTACACCTTC. The encoded protein is CASSLAPGQGTDGYTF.

The rearrangement links TRBV20-1 to TRBJ2-5; the match to TRBD2 covers 8 bases. With V trimmed by 1 base and J by 2 bases, 9 bases remained unmatched. Germline CDR1 and CDR2: DFQATT and SNEGSKA (reference sequence). The CDR3 consists of 16 residues. CDR3: CSARGFLAGYQETQYF. The CDR3 DNA reads as TGCAGTGCTAGAGGTTTTCTAGCGGGTTATCAAGAGACCCAGTACTTC.

This rearrangement joins TRBV20-1 to TRBJ1-6, with 8 bases fitting TRBD1. The CDR3 totals 13 residues. Germline CDR1 reads DFQATT; CDR2 reads SNEGSKA (reference sequence). Trimming took 5 bases from V and 10 from J; bases not matched to a gene: 7. CDR3 nucleotides: TGCAGTGCTTTCGGACAGGGTGACTCACCCCTCCACTTT. Its translation: CSAFGQGDSPLHF.

Only a few counts were recorded for this clonotype. This chain uses TRBV9 with TRBJ1-1; 7 bases are shared with TRBD1. The ends lost 0 bases at V and 4 bases at J; junction bases unmatched: 6. CDR3 length equals 15 residues. Per the germline V gene, CDR1 is SGDLS and CDR2 is YYNGEE. DNA for the CDR3: TGTGCCAGCAGCGTAGGGATAGGGGGCTTCACTGAAGCTTTCTTT. Amino acid sequence: CASSVGIGGFTEAFF.

This clonotype was seen more than once but under ten times. The rearrangement joins TRBV18 to TRBJ2-7; D is perhaps TRBD1 or TRBD2 (5 bases each). The CDR3 covers 11 residues. The germline V gene has CDR1 KGHSH and CDR2 LQKENI. Trimming pared 8 bases from V and 4 bases from J, leaving 9 bases between. The CDR3 DNA is TGTGCCAGCGCCAGGGAGTACGAGCAGTACTTC. This translates into CASAREYEQYF.